The entry below describes one TCR beta chain. This clone was seen a handful of times. Its antigen has not been determined. The input lacks base qualities; no much larger clone sits a single base away. The trial excluded patients who had a history of autoimmune disease or who were on systemic immunosuppression. Peripheral blood for TCR sequencing was drawn from every dose cohort at baseline, at cycle 4 day 1 and at cycle 7 day 1. The samples were drawn from a first-in-human, open-label, multicenter phase I dose-escalation trial of ivuxolimab. The trial enrolled adults with locally advanced or metastatic head and neck squamous cell, hepatocellular, melanoma or renal cell carcinoma. Before TCR sequencing, CD4+ and CD8+ T cells were separately sorted from peripheral blood. These data belong to a study of OX40 agonist ivuxolimab in advanced cancers. As for the study more broadly: The costimulatory receptor OX40 (CD134) was targeted by ivuxolimab, a fully human IgG2 agonistic monoclonal antibody. A male proportion of approximately 83% and a mean age of around 60 years, ranging from about 23 to 79, were recorded for the dose-escalation cohort. Of the 50 to 55 patients in dose escalation, around 20 had hepatocellular carcinoma, some 15 had melanoma, 9 had renal cell carcinoma and 9 had head and neck cancer. Intravenous ivuxolimab was administered to patients every 2 weeks at six dose levels: 0.01, 0.1, 0.3, 1.5, 3 and 10 mg/kg. The paper describes the monotherapy dose-escalation part (N of about 54 patients) of the phase I trial of ivuxolimab. Prior anti-PD-1, anti-PD-L1 or anti-CTLA-4 therapy was permitted, and approximately 39% of dose-escalation patients had received checkpoint inhibitors. Partial responses occurred in three dose-escalation patients, of whom one had hepatocellular carcinoma and two had cutaneous melanoma. The point of sequencing TCRbeta in the periphery was to test whether ivuxolimab changed TCR sequence diversity and drove clonal T-cell expansion.

To sequence the TCRbeta CDR3 region, genomic DNA was isolated from the sorted cells. TCRbeta CDR3 regions were sequenced using the immunoSEQ Assay. TCRdb re-hosts the immuneACCESS table, in-frame sequences only. Its copies lack some clones; in the studies checked, an unresolved V gene accounts for under half of them, and the cause for the rest is not known. This sample is represented by roughly 70,000 clones; about nine tenths of them were singletons. The top ten hold approximately 2.5% of the sample. Results the study describes overall, beyond this receptor: Which antigens the clonally expanded peripheral T cells were specific for was not determined. Partial responders in the 0.1-3.0 mg/kg groups had among the lowest normalized peripheral clonal expansion, especially among CD8+ T cells. After ivuxolimab, more expanded clones were found on average in CD8+ T cells than in CD4+ T cells. Low levels of normalized T-cell clonal expansion were also seen in some patients who did not respond. At doses from 0.1 to 3.0 mg/kg, clonal expansion was seen in both CD4+ and CD8+ blood T cells between baseline and week 6.

The TCR was taken from an adult with an advanced solid tumor such as melanoma, head and neck, liver or kidney cancer. Source: CD4+ or CD8+ T cells sorted from blood, taken in a trial of the OX40 agonist ivuxolimab.

Read as DNA, the sequence is TGTGCCAGCAGTACGCAATCAGGGGACAGGGGTAATAATGAGCAGTTCTTC. Its amino acids are CASSTQSGDRGNNEQFF. The V and J segments used are TRBV27 and TRBJ2-1; 10 nucleotides in the junction match TRBD1. Ends trimmed: V by 5 bases, J by 7 bases; bases unmatched to a gene: 14. CDR1 and CDR2 were assigned from the germline V gene (reference sequence) as MNHEY and SMNVEV. The CDR3 spans 17 residues, from the cysteine through the phenylalanine. This entry keeps only the CDR3 DNA: 51 bases, framed from base 1.